This is a list of T cell receptor beta chains from one sample in a study of somatic mutations in cytotoxic T cells in rheumatoid arthritis. The data were produced by immunoSEQ multiplex PCR, yet TCRdb's version contains in-frame clones alone and is incomplete. This table has some 11,000 clones, approximately 79% appearing once. Sequencing was carried out using CD8+ T cells sorted from blood. The receptors here all came from an adult with rheumatoid arthritis. Each CDR3 is given with its conserved first and last residue. A D gene is named only where the DNA matches it firmly. Rows give clone size only sometimes, using once, few, many, or a class for an expanded clone.

v_gene	d_gene	abundance	j_gene	CDR3aa	CDR3nt
TRBV9	TRBD2	once	TRBJ2-1	CASTSGWSNEQFF	TGTGCCAGCACTAGCGGGTGGAGTAATGAGCAGTTCTTC
TRBV5-5	NA	NA	TRBJ2-7	CASSLGARQYF	TGTGCCAGCAGCTTGGGGGCCCGGCAGTACTTC
TRBV5-1	TRBD2	NA	TRBJ2-5	CASSSWGGSETQYF	TGCGCCAGCAGCTCGTGGGGGGGTTCCGAGACCCAGTACTTC
TRBV5-1	NA	NA	TRBJ1-1	CASSSEVNTEAFF	TGCGCCAGCAGCTCCGAGGTGAACACTGAAGCTTTCTTT
TRBV9	NA	NA	TRBJ2-3	CASSTRARGVVDTQYF	TGTGCCAGCAGCACTCGGGCCAGGGGAGTAGTAGATACGCAGTATTTT
TRBV7-8	TRBD1	NA	TRBJ1-3	CASSLALRGQGYSGNTIYF	TGTGCCAGCAGCTTAGCGCTCAGAGGACAGGGATACTCTGGAAACACCATATATTTT
TRBV27	NA	NA	TRBJ1-1	CASGGLLGAEAFF	TGTGCCAGCGGGGGCCTGCTTGGTGCTGAAGCTTTCTTT
TRBV15	TRBD2	NA	TRBJ2-1	CATGLANHNEQFF	TGTGCCACCGGACTAGCGAACCACAATGAGCAGTTCTTC
TRBV9	TRBD1	NA	TRBJ2-7	CASSPGTGHYEQYF	TGTGCCAGCAGCCCAGGGACAGGGCACTACGAGCAGTACTTC
TRBV6-6	NA	few	TRBJ1-5	CASTHEKGQPQHF	TGTGCCAGCACCCACGAGAAGGGTCAGCCCCAGCATTTT
TRBV6-1	TRBD2	NA	TRBJ2-7	CASRYGGAGNEQYF	TGTGCCAGCAGATACGGGGGGGCCGGGAACGAGCAGTACTTC
TRBV5-4	TRBD2	NA	TRBJ2-2	CASSEGLAGGVGGELFF	TGTGCCAGCAGCGAGGGACTAGCGGGAGGGGTTGGCGGGGAGCTGTTTTTT
TRBV7-6	TRBD1	NA	TRBJ1-5	CASSLGRGGGQPQHF	TGTGCCAGCAGCTTAGGCAGGGGGGGAGGTCAGCCCCAGCATTTT
TRBV6-5	NA	once	TRBJ2-7	CASSLQGGNEQYF	TGTGCCAGCAGTTTACAGGGTGGTAACGAGCAGTACTTC
TRBV7-9	NA	NA	TRBJ2-3	CASSLAPMGGFSTDTQYF	TGTGCCAGCAGCTTAGCCCCGATGGGGGGCTTTAGCACAGATACGCAGTATTTT
TRBV5-4	TRBD1	NA	TRBJ1-2	CASPGQGGGYTF	TGTGCCAGCCCCGGACAGGGAGGTGGCTACACCTTC
TRBV5-1	NA	few	TRBJ1-5	CASSLGRDNQPQHF	TGCGCCAGCAGCTTGGGCAGGGACAATCAGCCCCAGCATTTT
TRBV13	NA	NA	TRBJ2-7	CASSPSQRDGGTYEQYF	TGTGCCAGCAGCCCCAGTCAGAGGGACGGGGGAACCTACGAGCAGTACTTC
TRBV11-2	NA	once	TRBJ2-2	CASSLETWGSGELFF	TGTGCCAGCAGCTTAGAGACATGGGGGAGCGGGGAGCTGTTTTTT
TRBV14	TRBD1	NA	TRBJ1-1	CASSLGQGAAFF	TGTGCCAGCAGCCTAGGACAGGGGGCGGCTTTCTTT
TRBV27	NA	NA	TRBJ2-7	CASSLRGIAHEQYF	TGTGCCAGCAGTTTACGAGGGATCGCTCACGAGCAGTACTTC
TRBV19	TRBD2	NA	TRBJ2-1	CASQYWGGGGDNEQFF	TGTGCCAGTCAATACTGGGGAGGCGGGGGGGACAATGAGCAGTTCTTC
TRBV7-8	NA	NA	TRBJ2-6	CASSFHREQGSTGANVLTF	TGTGCCAGCAGCTTCCACCGTGAACAGGGTTCCACTGGGGCCAACGTCCTGACTTTC
TRBV5-1	TRBD1	NA	TRBJ2-7	CASSSTSLGQGAYEQYF	TGCGCCAGCAGCTCCACCTCCTTAGGACAGGGGGCCTACGAGCAGTACTTC
TRBV6-4	TRBD1	NA	TRBJ1-4	CASSNPGQGREKLFF	TGTGCCAGCAGTAACCCGGGACAGGGCAGAGAAAAACTGTTTTTT